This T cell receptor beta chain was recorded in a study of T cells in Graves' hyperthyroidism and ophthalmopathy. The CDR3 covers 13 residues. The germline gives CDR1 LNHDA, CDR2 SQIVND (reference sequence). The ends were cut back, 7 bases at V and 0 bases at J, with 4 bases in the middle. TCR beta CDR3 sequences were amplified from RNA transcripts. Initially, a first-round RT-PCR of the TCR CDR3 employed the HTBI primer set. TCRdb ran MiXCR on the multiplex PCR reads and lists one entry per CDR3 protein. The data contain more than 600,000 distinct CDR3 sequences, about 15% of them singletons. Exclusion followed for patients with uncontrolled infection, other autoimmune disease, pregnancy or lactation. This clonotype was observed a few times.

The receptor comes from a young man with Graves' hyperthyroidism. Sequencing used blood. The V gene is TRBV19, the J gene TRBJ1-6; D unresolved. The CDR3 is CASTSSYNSPLHF. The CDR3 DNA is TGTGCCAGTACGAGCTCCTATAATTCACCCCTCCACTTT. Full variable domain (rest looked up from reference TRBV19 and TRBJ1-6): DGGITQSPKYLFRKEGQNVTLSCEQNLNHDAMYWYRQDPGQGLRLIYYSQIVNDFQKGDIAEGYSVSREKKESFPLTVTSAQKNPTAFYLCASTSSYNSPLHFGNGTRLTVT.